What follows is one T cell receptor beta chain and its context. The data stem from a study of blood T cell repertoires in COVID-19. Profiled with immunoSEQ multiplex PCR; TCRdb holds only in-frame clones, not every one. The sample has roughly 360,000 clones; roughly 88% are singletons. The receptor's source is a woman aged 30 to 39 with acute COVID-19. Sequencing used PBMCs or T cells enriched from blood (not recorded which).

In DNA, the CDR3 is TGTGCCAGCAGTCGGGGGGTAAGGGCGGAAGGAAACACCATATATTTT. Amino acids: CASSRGVRAEGNTIYF. This chain uses TRBV7-2 with TRBJ1-3; tentatively, D is TRBD1 (5 bases). Trimming removed 6 bases at V and 4 bases at J, with 19 bases between. The CDR3 loop spans 16 amino acids. The germline V gene has CDR1 SGHTA and CDR2 FQGNSA.